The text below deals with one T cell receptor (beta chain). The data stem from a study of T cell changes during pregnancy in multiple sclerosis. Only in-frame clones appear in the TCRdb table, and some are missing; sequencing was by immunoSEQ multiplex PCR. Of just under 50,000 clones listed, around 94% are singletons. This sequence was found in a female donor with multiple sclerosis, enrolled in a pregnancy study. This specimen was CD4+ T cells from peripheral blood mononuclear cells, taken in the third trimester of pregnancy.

The CDR3 reads CASSLLSTDTQYF. The CDR3 nucleotides are TGTGCCAGCAGCCTCTTAAGCACAGATACGCAGTATTTT. The V gene is TRBV11-3, the J gene TRBJ2-3; D uncertain. V was pared by 5 bases and J by 0 bases, with 6 bases between. Per the germline V gene, CDR1 is SGHNT and CDR2 is YENEEA. The CDR3 loop spans 13 amino acids.